This section outlines one T cell receptor beta chain sequence together with its context. What it binds is not known. The sample is drawn from a study of CD8+CD57+ T cells in acquired aplastic anemia. Study results and caveats: Patients did not significantly differ from controls in CD8+ Simpson's diversity. Overlap between patients and controls comprised roughly 30 CD8+ CDR3 sequences.

The CDR3 covers 14 residues. CDR1 and CDR2 (germline): LNHDA, SQIVND (reference sequence). Trimming took 4 bases from V and 6 from J; bases not matched to a gene: 5. Genomic DNA was employed as the template in profiling TCR beta VDJ and CDR3. MiXCR, run by TCRdb on the reads, gives a single entry per CDR3 protein. Found here are approximately 220,000 distinct CDR3 sequences, 47% of them singletons; the top ten hold 7% to 9.5%. Selection for sequencing was limited to patients who had shown CD8+CD57+ cell expansion by flow cytometry. No therapy had been given to the patients at the time of blood sampling.

Material for sequencing was sorted CD4+, CD8+, or CD8+CD57+ T cells (not recorded which) from PBMCs. The rearrangement links TRBV19 to TRBJ1-5, with 8 positions matching TRBD1. The source of this sequence is a human donor with aplastic anemia. CDR3 amino acids: CASSRRQGLQPQHF. The CDR3 bases are TGTGCCAGTAGTAGACGACAGGGGCTTCAGCCCCAGCATTTT.